This T cell receptor (beta chain) was sequenced for a study of T cells in localized non-small cell lung cancer. The protocol was immunoSEQ multiplex PCR, while the TCRdb copy is restricted to in-frame clones and leaves out a portion. The table records 70,000 to 100,000 clones, 70% to 90% of them present only once. Germline CDR1 reads MNHNY; CDR2 reads SVGAGI (reference sequence). J was trimmed by 7 bases and V by 4 bases; bases with no gene match: 4. This CDR3 has 13 residues. The TCR sequence derives from a female donor over 55 with stage I lung adenocarcinoma. The genes are TRBV6-6 and TRBJ2-1, with 7 nucleotides matching TRBD1. Sample: peripheral blood, taken before any cancer treatment. The CDR3 reads CASSWDRLNEQFF. The CDR3 DNA reads TGTGCCAGCAGTTGGGACAGACTAAATGAGCAGTTCTTC.